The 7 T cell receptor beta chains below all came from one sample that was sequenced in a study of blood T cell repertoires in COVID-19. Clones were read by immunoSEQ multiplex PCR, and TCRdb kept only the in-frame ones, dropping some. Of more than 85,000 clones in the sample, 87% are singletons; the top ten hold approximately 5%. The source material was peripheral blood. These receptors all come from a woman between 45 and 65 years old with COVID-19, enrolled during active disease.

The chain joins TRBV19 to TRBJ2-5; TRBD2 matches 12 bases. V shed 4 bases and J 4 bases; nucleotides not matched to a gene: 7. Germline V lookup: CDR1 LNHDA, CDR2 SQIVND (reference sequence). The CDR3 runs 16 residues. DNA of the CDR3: TGTGCCAGTAGTAGCAGGACTAGCGGGGCCCGAGAGACCCAGTACTTC. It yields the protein CASSSRTSGARETQYF.

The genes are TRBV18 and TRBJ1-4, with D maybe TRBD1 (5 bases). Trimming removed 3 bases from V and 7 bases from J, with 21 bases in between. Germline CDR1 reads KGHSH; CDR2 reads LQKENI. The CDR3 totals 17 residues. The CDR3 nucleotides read TGTGCCAGCTCACCCCCCGCAGGGAAGGCGGAAGTTGAAAAACTGTTTTTT. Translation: CASSPPAGKAEVEKLFF.

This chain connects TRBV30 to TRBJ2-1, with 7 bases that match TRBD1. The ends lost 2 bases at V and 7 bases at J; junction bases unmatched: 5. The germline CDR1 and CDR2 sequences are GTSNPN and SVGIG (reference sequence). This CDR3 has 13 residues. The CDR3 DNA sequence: TGTGCCTGGAGTCAACAGGGGCGGAATGAGCAGTTCTTC. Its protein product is CAWSQQGRNEQFF.

This CDR3 is CASSWGSGGKAFF. CDR3 DNA: TGTGCCAGCAGTTGGGGGTCGGGAGGGAAAGCTTTCTTT. The rearrangement uses TRBV2 and TRBJ1-1, with D possibly matching TRBD1 (5 bases). The CDR3 length is 13 residues. V was trimmed by 5 bases and J by 9 bases, leaving 16 bases between them. Germline CDR1 is SNHLY and CDR2 is FYNNEI.

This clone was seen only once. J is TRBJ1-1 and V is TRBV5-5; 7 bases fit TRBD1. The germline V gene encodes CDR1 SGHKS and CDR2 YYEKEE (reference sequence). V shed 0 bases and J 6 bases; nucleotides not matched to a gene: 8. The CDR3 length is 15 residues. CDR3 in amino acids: CASSLGTGGFSEAFF. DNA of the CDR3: TGTGCCAGCAGCTTGGGGACAGGAGGTTTTTCTGAAGCTTTCTTT. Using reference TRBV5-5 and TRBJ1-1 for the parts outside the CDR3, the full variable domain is DAGVTQSPTHLIKTRGQQVTLRCSPISGHKSVSWYQQVLGQGPQFIFQYYEKEERGRGNFPDRFSARQFPNYSSELNVNALLLGDSALYLCASSLGTGGFSEAFFGQGTRLTVV.

CDR3 nucleotides: TGCAGCGTTTCGCTCGGGGATCTTAATTCACCCCTCCACTTT. Its protein is CSVSLGDLNSPLHF. The genes are TRBV29-1 and TRBJ1-6; D remains ambiguous. Trimming stripped 5 bases from V and 6 bases from J, with 14 bases between. Germline CDR1 reads SQVTM; CDR2 reads ANQGSEA. The CDR3 contains 14 residues.

For the CDR3, the DNA is TGTGCCAGTTCCCGGTCTACTCACTACAATGAGCAGTTCTTC. It is translated as CASSRSTHYNEQFF. The chain recombines TRBV19 with TRBJ2-1; D is uncertain. The V end was cut by 8 bases, the J end by 3 bases, with 14 bases between. The CDR3 extends over 14 amino acids. CDR1 and CDR2 from the germline V gene are LNHDA and SQIVND (reference sequence). Complete variable domain (other parts from reference TRBV19 and TRBJ2-1): DGGITQSPKYLFRKEGQNVTLSCEQNLNHDAMYWYRQDPGQGLRLIYYSQIVNDFQKGDIAEGYSVSREKKESFPLTVTSAQKNPTAFYLCASSRSTHYNEQFFGPGTRLTVL.